This T cell receptor beta chain was sequenced for a study of identical twins. Whole-study findings and limits: Insertions ran lower in abundant cord blood beta clonotypes, though not in memory repertoires.

This CDR3 spans 13 amino acids. Germline loops: CDR1 SGDLS, CDR2 YYNGEE. Trimming removed 4 bases at V and 5 bases at J, with 11 bases between. In every case, the donor was a healthy Caucasian. About this clonotype itself: Antigen unknown.

TCRdb reprocessed the 5' RACE reads with MiXCR, giving one entry per CDR3 protein. The sample records 250,000 or so distinct CDR3 sequences, around 8% being singletons. This sample also appeared in a second study, on yellow fever vaccine responses in identical twins.

The clonotype originates from a woman between 18 and 30 years old in good health. Sequenced input: CD8+ T cells sorted from blood. The chain links TRBV9 to TRBJ2-3; D may be TRBD1 or TRBD2 (7 bases each). CDR3 sequence (DNA): TGTGCCAGCAGCCCAGGGGGGGAAGATACGCAGTATTTT. It codes for CASSPGGEDTQYF.